A selection of T cell receptor beta chains follows, all from one sample in a study of T-cell memory formation after mild COVID-19. From the 5' RACE reads, TCRdb called clonotypes with MiXCR, one entry per CDR3 protein. The sample has 300,000 or so distinct CDR3 sequences, around 16% seen once. Material: PBMCs or a T cell subset sorted from them (not recorded which). The origin of the receptors is a young man who had mild COVID-19 (a few samples of this study predate the infection). Cell type and time point are not known. CDR3s include the opening cysteine and the closing phenylalanine or tryptophan. Each record gives: clone size, J gene, CDR3 length, D gene, V gene, CDR3 protein, CDR3 DNA. The D gene is left open where the match is weak. Only part of the rows carry a size: once, few, many, or a class if the clone is expanded.

>few|TRBJ2-5|14|-|TRBV20-1
CSARFRDTTGTQYF
TGCAGTGCTAGGTTCCGGGACACTACTGGGACCCAGTACTTC
>-|TRBJ2-7|16|TRBD1|TRBV7-9
CASSSRVGDSNYEQYF
TGTGCCAGCAGCTCCCGAGTAGGGGACAGCAACTACGAGCAGTACTTC
>few|TRBJ2-3|17|-|TRBV5-1
CASSTGMAPSGTDTQYF
TGCGCCAGCAGTACGGGGATGGCCCCATCGGGCACAGATACGCAGTATTTT
>few|TRBJ2-2|13|-|TRBV21-1
CASWGRAPGELFF
TGTGCCAGCTGGGGGAGGGCCCCCGGGGAGCTGTTTTTT
>-|TRBJ2-5|15|TRBD2|TRBV7-8
CASSSLAGEGETQYF
TGTGCCAGCAGCTCCTTAGCGGGGGAGGGGGAGACCCAGTACTTC
>-|TRBJ2-3|15|TRBD2|TRBV20-1
CSASVTSGGADTQYF
TGCAGTGCTAGCGTGACTAGCGGGGGAGCAGATACGCAGTATTTT
>-|TRBJ1-2|11|-|TRBV6-1
CASTYSYGYTF
TGTGCCAGCACATATTCCTATGGCTACACCTTC
>few|TRBJ2-3|15|-|TRBV4-1
CASSQYEGSTDTQYF
TGCGCCAGCAGCCAGTACGAGGGGAGCACAGATACGCAGTATTTT
>-|TRBJ2-3|15|TRBD2|TRBV6-4
CASSDGAGASDTQYF
TGTGCCAGCAGTGATGGAGCGGGGGCTTCAGATACGCAGTATTTT
>few|TRBJ2-3|15|TRBD2|TRBV11-3
CASSSGTSATDTQYF
TGTGCCAGCAGCTCCGGGACTAGTGCCACAGATACGCAGTATTTT
>few|TRBJ2-3|19|TRBD2|TRBV4-2
CASSLGMGRKAGGTDTQYF
TGTGCCAGCAGCCTAGGGATGGGGAGAAAAGCGGGGGGCACAGATACGCAGTATTTT
>few|TRBJ2-2|15|-|TRBV6-5
CASSATGGNTGELFF
TGTGCCAGCAGTGCTACCGGGGGAAACACCGGGGAGCTGTTTTTT
>-|TRBJ2-5|15|-|TRBV11-2
CASSVPGGTGETQYF
TGTGCCAGCAGCGTACCCGGGGGAACAGGAGAGACCCAGTACTTC
>-|TRBJ1-3|13|TRBD1|TRBV29-1
CSVGTGAGNTIYF
TGCAGCGTTGGGACAGGGGCTGGAAACACCATATATTTT
>-|TRBJ1-5|15|-|TRBV20-1
CSARGGGPNNQPQHF
TGCAGTGCTAGAGGCGGGGGGCCGAACAATCAGCCCCAGCATTTT
>-|TRBJ1-2|13|-|TRBV12-3/TRBV12-4
CASRLTLGRGYTF
TGTGCCAGCAGGCTAACCCTGGGGAGGGGCTACACCTTC
>few|TRBJ1-1|12|-|TRBV20-1
CSATLIGTEAFF
TGCAGTGCCACCCTAATAGGGACTGAAGCTTTCTTT
>many|TRBJ2-5|16|TRBD2|TRBV4-3
CASSQGVAGGGETQYF
TGCGCCAGCAGCCAAGGAGTAGCGGGGGGCGGAGAGACCCAGTACTTC
>-|TRBJ2-3|16|-|TRBV7-2
CASSLVSTVGTDTQYF
TGTGCCAGCAGCTTAGTTAGCACTGTAGGGACAGATACGCAGTATTTT
>many|TRBJ2-1|13|-|TRBV23-1
CASSGTGYNEQFF
TGCGCCAGCAGCGGGACGGGGTACAATGAGCAGTTCTTC
>few|TRBJ2-7|16|-|TRBV7-2
CASSPEDSPLFYEQYF
TGTGCCAGCAGCCCTGAGGACAGCCCACTCTTCTACGAGCAGTACTTC
>-|TRBJ1-1|15|-|TRBV27
CASSLIGGGDTEAFF
TGTGCCAGCAGTTTAATCGGGGGAGGGGACACTGAAGCTTTCTTT